This TCR beta chain was sequenced in a study of response to subunit inactivated influenza vaccine. This clonotype was picked up many times. Germline values: CDR1 LNHNV, CDR2 YYDKDF (reference sequence). The CDR3 contains 16 residues. The V segment lost 1 base and the J segment 8 bases; nucleotides outside the gene matches: 10. A single record per CDR3 protein comes from TCRdb applying MiXCR to the RT-PCR reads. In the table there are about 240,000 distinct CDR3 sequences, over 9% of which are singletons. This sample comprised non-naive T cells sorted from PBMCs, obtained around 15 days before vaccination. This TCR was recovered from a man in his fifties or sixties who received an inactivated influenza vaccine. The chain recombines TRBV15 with TRBJ2-7; TRBD1 agrees at 11 bases. CDR3 sequence reads: CATSRGQDRGLNQQYF. CDR3 in DNA: TGTGCCACCAGCAGAGGCCAGGACAGGGGGCTGAATCAGCAGTACTTC.